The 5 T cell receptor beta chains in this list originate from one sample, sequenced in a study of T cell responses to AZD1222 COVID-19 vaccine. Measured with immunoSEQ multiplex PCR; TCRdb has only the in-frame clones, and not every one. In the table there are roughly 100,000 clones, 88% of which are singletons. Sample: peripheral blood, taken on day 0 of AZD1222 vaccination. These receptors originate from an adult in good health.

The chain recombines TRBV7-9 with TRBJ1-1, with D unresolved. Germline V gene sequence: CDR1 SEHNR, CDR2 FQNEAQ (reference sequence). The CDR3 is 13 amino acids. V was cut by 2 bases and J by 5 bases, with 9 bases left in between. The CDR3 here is CASSLSMRTEAFF. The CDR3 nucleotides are TGTGCCAGCAGCTTATCCATGAGGACTGAAGCTTTCTTT.

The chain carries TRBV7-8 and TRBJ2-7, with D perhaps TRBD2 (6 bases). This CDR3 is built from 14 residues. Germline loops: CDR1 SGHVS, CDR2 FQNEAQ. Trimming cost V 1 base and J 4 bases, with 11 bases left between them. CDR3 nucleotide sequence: TGTGCCAGCAGCTTAGTTGGACTACGTTACGAGCAGTACTTC. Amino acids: CASSLVGLRYEQYF.

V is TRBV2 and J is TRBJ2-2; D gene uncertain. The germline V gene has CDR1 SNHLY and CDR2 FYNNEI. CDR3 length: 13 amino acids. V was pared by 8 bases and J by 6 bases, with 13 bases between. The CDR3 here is CASAVFVAGELFF. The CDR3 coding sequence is TGTGCCAGCGCGGTCTTCGTGGCCGGGGAGCTGTTTTTT.

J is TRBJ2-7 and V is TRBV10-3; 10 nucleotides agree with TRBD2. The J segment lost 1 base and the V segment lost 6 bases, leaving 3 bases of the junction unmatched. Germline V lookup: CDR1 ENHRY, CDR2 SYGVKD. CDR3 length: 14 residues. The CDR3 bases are TGTGCCATCAGGAGTAGCGGGAGGTCCTACGAGCAGTACTTC. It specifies CAIRSSGRSYEQYF.

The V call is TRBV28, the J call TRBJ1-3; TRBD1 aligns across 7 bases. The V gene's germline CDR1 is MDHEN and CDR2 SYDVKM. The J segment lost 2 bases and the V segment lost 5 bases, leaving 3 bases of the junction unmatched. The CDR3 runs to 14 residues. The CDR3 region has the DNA TGTGCCAGCAGTATAGACAGGGCTGGAAACACCATATATTTT. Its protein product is CASSIDRAGNTIYF.